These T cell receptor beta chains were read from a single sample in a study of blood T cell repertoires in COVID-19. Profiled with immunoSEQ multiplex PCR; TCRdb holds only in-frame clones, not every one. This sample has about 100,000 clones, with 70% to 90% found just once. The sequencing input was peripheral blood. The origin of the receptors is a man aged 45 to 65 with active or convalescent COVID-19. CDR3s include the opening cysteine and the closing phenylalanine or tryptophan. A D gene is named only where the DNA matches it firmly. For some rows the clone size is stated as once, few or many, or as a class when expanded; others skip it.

TGTGCCATCGGCCAGGGCGATTTCGAGCAGTACTTC	CAIGQGDFEQYF	TRBV10-3	NA	NA	TRBJ2-7	12
TGTGCCAGCAGCCTAGATCGGACAGGCTACGAGCAGTACTTC	CASSLDRTGYEQYF	TRBV13	TRBD1	NA	TRBJ2-7	14
TGTGCCAGCAGCTCGGACAGGGGGCAGGTAGATACGCAGTATTTT	CASSSDRGQVDTQYF	TRBV5-4	TRBD1	NA	TRBJ2-3	15
TGTGCCAGCACTTTTAAAAATGCCGGGGAGCTGTTTTTT	CASTFKNAGELFF	TRBV6-6	NA	once	TRBJ2-2	13
TGCAGTGCTAGTCCCGGTAGCGGAGGCTACGAGCAGTACTTC	CSASPGSGGYEQYF	TRBV20-1	NA	NA	TRBJ2-7	14
TGTGCCACGAATCAGGGGTTAGGGACTGAAGCTTTCTTT	CATNQGLGTEAFF	TRBV19	NA	NA	TRBJ1-1	13
TGTGCCAGCAGTTTCTACACGGTAGCTTCCGACAATGAGCAGTTCTTC	CASSFYTVASDNEQFF	TRBV28	NA	NA	TRBJ2-1	16
TGCAGCGTTTCCAGGACAGGCTCCGAAAAACTGTTTTTT	CSVSRTGSEKLFF	TRBV29-1	TRBD1	NA	TRBJ1-4	13
TGTGCCAGCAGCCAAGACCTTTCTAATAGCAATCAGCCCCAGCATTTT	CASSQDLSNSNQPQHF	TRBV3-1/TRBV3-2	NA	few	TRBJ1-5	16
TGTGCCAGCAGCTCTGGGTGGGCAGAGACCCAGTACTTC	CASSSGWAETQYF	TRBV11-2	NA	NA	TRBJ2-5	13
TGTGCCCTCGCCCCGGACAGGGTGAATAATTCACCCCTCCACTTT	CALAPDRVNNSPLHF	TRBV2	TRBD1	NA	TRBJ1-6	15
TGTGCCAGCAGTTCAGGGGATTTCCCCCTCCACTTT	CASSSGDFPLHF	TRBV28	NA	NA	TRBJ1-6	12
TGTGCCAGCAGCTTGGGGGACAGGGTCCCCAATCAGCCCCAGCATTTT	CASSLGDRVPNQPQHF	TRBV7-8	TRBD1	once	TRBJ1-5	16
TGCGCCAGCAGCCAAGTTGTAGGGGTTATGGCAGATACGCAGTATTTT	CASSQVVGVMADTQYF	TRBV4-3	NA	medium-sized	TRBJ2-3	16
TGTGCCAGCAGCTTAGGGGCAGCTAACACTGAAGCTTTCTTT	CASSLGAANTEAFF	TRBV7-2	NA	NA	TRBJ1-1	14
TGTGCCTGGAGCGCCGGGACAGGGAGTCAAAAACTGTTTTTT	CAWSAGTGSQKLFF	TRBV30	TRBD1	NA	TRBJ1-4	14
TGTGCCAGCAGTTTAGTGGGAGACTATGGCTACACCTTC	CASSLVGDYGYTF	TRBV28	NA	NA	TRBJ1-2	13